This T cell receptor (beta chain) appears in the sequencing data of a study of regulatory T cells in long-lasting Graves disease. The CDR3 runs 12 residues. Germline V gene sequence: CDR1 MNHEY, CDR2 SVGEGT. V was trimmed by 6 bases and J by 10 bases, leaving 12 bases between them. Construction of TCR beta libraries relied on iRepertoire HTBI primers and on Arm-PCR targeting CDR3 regions. Via MiXCR, TCRdb re-called the multiplex PCR reads, giving one row per CDR3 protein. The table has approximately 400,000 distinct CDR3 sequences, 15% seen once. Specified time point: newly diagnosed GD, antithyroid drugs for less than 3 months. The TCR library was made from RNA extracted from PBMCs. The diagnosis of Graves' disease used American Thyroid Association guidelines. An approximately 10-milliliter sample of peripheral blood was drawn into EDTA tubes. This same sample was also taken into another study, of T cells in Graves' hyperthyroidism and ophthalmopathy.

The source material was peripheral blood mononuclear cells (PBMCs), sampled at new diagnosis, from a patient treated with antithyroid drugs. The chain joins TRBV6-2 or TRBV6-3 to TRBJ2-2; D may be TRBD1 or TRBD2 (6 bases each). The source of this sequence is a woman in her twenties or thirties with Graves disease. CDR3 bases: TGTGCCAGCAGGACCACGGGGGCGGAGCTGTTTTTT. Amino acid sequence: CASRTTGAELFF.